This TCR beta chain was sequenced in a study of a mutant IDH1 vaccine in newly diagnosed glioma. The wider study: Treatment recipients were about 62% male and about 40% female, and their mean age was around 39 years. Earlier care involved radiotherapy, temozolomide, or both, and the majority received both.

The assay was immunoSEQ multiplex PCR, and TCRdb's table has in-frame clones only and misses some. This table holds about 56,000 clones, less than 80% found once. Points on this clone: Its antigen is unidentified.

This CDR3 is 12 amino acids long. The germline V gene encodes CDR1 MNHNS and CDR2 SASEGT. Between the trimmed V and J ends, which lost 2 bases and 8 bases, there was a span of 7 bases. Time point noted: week 47, end of study. The vaccine gave 300 ug of a 20-mer mutant IDH1 peptide subcutaneously per dose. The sample here was PBMCs, taken from a glioma patient whose treatment included an IDH1 peptide vaccine. The chain recombines TRBV6-1 with TRBJ2-1, with no clear D. This TCR came from a man aged 50 to 60 with glioma. This chain's CDR3 is CASSESDYEQFF. The DNA for the CDR3 is TGTGCCAGCAGTGAATCGGATTATGAGCAGTTCTTC.